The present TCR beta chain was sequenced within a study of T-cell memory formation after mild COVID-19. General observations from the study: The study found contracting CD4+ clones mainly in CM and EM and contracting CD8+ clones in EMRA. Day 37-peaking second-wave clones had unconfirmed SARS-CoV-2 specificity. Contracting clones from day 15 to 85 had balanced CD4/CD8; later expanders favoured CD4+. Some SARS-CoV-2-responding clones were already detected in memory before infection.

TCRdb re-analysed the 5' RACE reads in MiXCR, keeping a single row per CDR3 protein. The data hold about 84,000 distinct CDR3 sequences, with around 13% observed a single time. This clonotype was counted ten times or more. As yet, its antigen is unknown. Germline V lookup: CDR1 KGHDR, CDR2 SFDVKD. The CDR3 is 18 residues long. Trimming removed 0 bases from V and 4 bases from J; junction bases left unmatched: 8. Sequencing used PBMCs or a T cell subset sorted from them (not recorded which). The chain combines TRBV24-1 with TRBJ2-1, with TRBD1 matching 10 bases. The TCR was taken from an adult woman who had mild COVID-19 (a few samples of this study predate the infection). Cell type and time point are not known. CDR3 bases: TGTGCCACCAGTGATTTGCGGGGGGCGGACAGGGGGTACAATGAGCAGTTCTTC. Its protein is CATSDLRGADRGYNEQFF.